This T cell receptor beta chain was captured by sequencing in a study of blood T cell repertoires in COVID-19. The CDR3 has 15 amino acids. The germline V gene encodes CDR1 LGHNT and CDR2 FRNRAP. Trimming left V 6 bases short and J 0 bases short, with 12 bases between. Sequencing used immunoSEQ multiplex PCR; TCRdb keeps in-frame clones, though not all of them. The table records some 130,000 clones, 70% to 90% of them present only once. The receptor was derived from a man between 45 and 60 years old with acute or convalescent COVID-19. The rearrangement uses TRBV12-5 and TRBJ2-1; D perhaps matches TRBD2 (6 bases). Sequences were obtained from peripheral blood. CDR3 nucleotide sequence: TGTGCTAGTGGCTCGGGACTGAGCTCCTACAATGAGCAGTTCTTC. As protein: CASGSGLSSYNEQFF.